The following is a TCR beta chain sequence with its context. It lacks a known antigen. No per-base quality is available; no much larger clone lies one base away. The immunoSEQ Assay, a bias-controlled multiplex PCR, was used to amplify TCRbeta CDR3 regions from genomic DNA. On the study's bioinformatics: Nucleated cell counts per sample were estimated from amplification of reference gene primers within the assay. To quantify the absolute abundance of each unique TCRbeta CDR3 rearrangement, sequence reads were collapsed and filtered. Productive Simpson clonality was computed per sample as the square root of Simpson's diversity index over productive rearrangements. TCRdb took over this immuneACCESS table, retaining in-frame rearrangements with V and J assigned. Such tables are incomplete; in checked studies, under half of the missing clones stem from an unresolved V gene, and the remainder is unexplained. Clonal size and the V and J genes are those of that table, whereas D and trimming came from the DNA. Here the sample has more than 300,000 clones; around nine tenths occur a single time. 2.5% to 4% of the sample is in the top ten clones.

Samples from volunteer blood donors who had recovered from COVID-19 were contributed by a second Seattle source. Whole blood was collected in K2EDTA tubes by collaborating institutions according to the institutions' own protocols. For TCRbeta analysis, collaborators shipped samples as frozen whole blood, isolated PBMCs, or DNA extracted from either of those sample types. The sample belongs to a study of blood T cell repertoires in COVID-19 (dated by TCRdb to between 2020 and 2021). Describing the broader study: Samples covering the acute and convalescent phases of COVID-19 were provided by collaborators in the United States, Italy and Spain. The prospective study material was composed of cDNA or gDNA derived from T cells, B-cell-depleted T cells, or PBMCs. The dataset comprised deeply sampled blood TCRbeta repertoires from subjects exposed to, actively infected with, or recovered from COVID-19. A freely available public database, intended as a resource for researchers studying the immune response to SARS-CoV-2, is where the repertoires were released. The samples were drawn from two sources: the first 160 participants of the ongoing ImmuneRACE study, and 950 to 1,500 subjects contributed by 6 global collaborators. A de-identified subject ID, COVID-19 status, age in years and sex were almost always included in the sample metadata. HLA class I and class II types, where available, came from metadata supplied by the sample provider rather than from assay-based typing. The investigation overall reported the following: How much clinical and demographic metadata was included differed by source and by participant, and the metadata was provided uncurated.

Per the germline V gene, SGHVS is the CDR1 and FQNEAQ is the CDR2. The junction shows trimming of 5 bases on V and 4 bases on J, and the gene matches do not reach 10 bases of it. The CDR3 sequence holds 16 residues, the cysteine and phenylalanine included. The read is trimmed to its CDR3 DNA, 48 bases read in frame from base 1. This TCR was recovered from a woman aged 18-29 years who had recovered from COVID-19. Sample: peripheral blood. The V and J genes are TRBV7-8 and TRBJ1-4, and TRBD1 aligns with 7 junction nucleotides. The CDR3 region: CASSPNRDSFNEKLFF. Here is the DNA: TGTGCCAGCAGCCCTAACAGGGACAGCTTTAATGAAAAACTGTTTTTT.